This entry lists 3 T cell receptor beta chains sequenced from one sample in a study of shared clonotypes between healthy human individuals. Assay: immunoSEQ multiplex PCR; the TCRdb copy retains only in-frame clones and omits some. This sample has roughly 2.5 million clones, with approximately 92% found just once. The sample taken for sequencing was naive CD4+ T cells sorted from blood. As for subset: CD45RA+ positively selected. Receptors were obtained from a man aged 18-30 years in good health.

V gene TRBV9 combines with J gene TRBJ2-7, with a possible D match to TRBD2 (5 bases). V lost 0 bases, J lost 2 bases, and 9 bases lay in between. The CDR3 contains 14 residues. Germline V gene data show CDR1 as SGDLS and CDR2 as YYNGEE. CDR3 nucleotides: TGTGCCAGCAGCGTAGGTAGCGTTCCCTACGAGCAGTACTTC. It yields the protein CASSVGSVPYEQYF.

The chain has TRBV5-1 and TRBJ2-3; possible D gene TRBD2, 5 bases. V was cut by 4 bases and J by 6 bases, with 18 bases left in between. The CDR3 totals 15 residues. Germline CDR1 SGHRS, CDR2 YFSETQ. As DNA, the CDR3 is TGCGCCAGCAGCCTAGGGAGAAGCCGTGGGGATACGCAGTATTTT. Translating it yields CASSLGRSRGDTQYF.

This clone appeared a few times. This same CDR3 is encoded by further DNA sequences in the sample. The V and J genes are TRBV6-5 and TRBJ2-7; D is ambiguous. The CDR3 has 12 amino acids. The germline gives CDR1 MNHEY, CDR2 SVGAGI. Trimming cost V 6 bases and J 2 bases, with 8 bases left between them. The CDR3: CASSLDTYEQYF. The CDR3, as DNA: TGTGCCAGCAGCTTAGACACCTACGAGCAGTACTTC.